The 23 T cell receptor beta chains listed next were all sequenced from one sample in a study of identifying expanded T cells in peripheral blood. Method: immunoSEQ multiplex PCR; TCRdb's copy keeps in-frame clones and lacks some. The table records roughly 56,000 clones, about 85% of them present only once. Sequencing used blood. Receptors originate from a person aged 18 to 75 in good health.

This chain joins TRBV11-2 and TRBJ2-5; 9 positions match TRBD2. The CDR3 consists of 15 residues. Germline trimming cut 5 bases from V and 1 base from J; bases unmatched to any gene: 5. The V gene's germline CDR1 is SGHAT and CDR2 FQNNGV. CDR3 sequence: CASSQSGGFQETQYF. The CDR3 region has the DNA TGTGCCAGCAGCCAGAGCGGGGGGTTCCAAGAGACCCAGTACTTC.

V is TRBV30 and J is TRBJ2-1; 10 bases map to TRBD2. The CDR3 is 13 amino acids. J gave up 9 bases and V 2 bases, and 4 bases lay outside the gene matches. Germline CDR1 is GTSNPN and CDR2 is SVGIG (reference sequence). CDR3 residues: CAWSNGLAAEQFF. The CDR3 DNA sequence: TGTGCCTGGAGTAATGGACTAGCGGCTGAGCAGTTCTTC.

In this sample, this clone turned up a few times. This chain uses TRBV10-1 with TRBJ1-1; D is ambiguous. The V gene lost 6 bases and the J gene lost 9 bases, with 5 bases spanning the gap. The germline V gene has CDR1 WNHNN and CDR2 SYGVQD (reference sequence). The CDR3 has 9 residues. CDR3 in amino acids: CASRAQAFF. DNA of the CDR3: TGCGCCAGCAGGGCCCAAGCTTTCTTT.

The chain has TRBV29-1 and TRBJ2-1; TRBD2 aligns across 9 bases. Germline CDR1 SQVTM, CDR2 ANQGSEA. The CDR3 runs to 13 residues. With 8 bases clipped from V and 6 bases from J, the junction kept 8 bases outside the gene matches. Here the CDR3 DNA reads TGCAGCAAGGCGGGAGGGCCATCCAATGAGCAGTTCTTC. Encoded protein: CSKAGGPSNEQFF.

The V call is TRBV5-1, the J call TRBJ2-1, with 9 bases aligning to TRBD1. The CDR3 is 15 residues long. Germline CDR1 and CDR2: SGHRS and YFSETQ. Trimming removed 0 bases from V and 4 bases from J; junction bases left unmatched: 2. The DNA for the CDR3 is TGCGCCAGCAGCTTGGGGACAGGGGATTACAATGAGCAGTTCTTC. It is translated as CASSLGTGDYNEQFF.

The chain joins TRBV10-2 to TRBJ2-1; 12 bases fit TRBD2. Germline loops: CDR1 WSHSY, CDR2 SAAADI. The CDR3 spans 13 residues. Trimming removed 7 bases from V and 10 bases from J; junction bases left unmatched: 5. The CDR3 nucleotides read TGCGCCAGCACTAGCGGGAGGGCCAGGGAGCAGTTCTTC. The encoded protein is CASTSGRAREQFF.

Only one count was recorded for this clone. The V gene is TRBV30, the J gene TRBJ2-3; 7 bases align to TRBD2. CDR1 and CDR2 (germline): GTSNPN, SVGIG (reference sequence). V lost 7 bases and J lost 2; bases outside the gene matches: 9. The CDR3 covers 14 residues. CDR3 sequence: CALSGSGYTDTQYF. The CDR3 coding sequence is TGTGCCTTAAGCGGTAGCGGGTACACAGATACGCAGTATTTT.

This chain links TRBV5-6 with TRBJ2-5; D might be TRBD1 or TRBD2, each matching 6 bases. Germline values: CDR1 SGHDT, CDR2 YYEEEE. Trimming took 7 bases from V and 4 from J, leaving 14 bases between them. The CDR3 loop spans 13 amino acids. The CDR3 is CASQPGDLETQYF. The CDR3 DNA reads TGTGCCAGCCAGCCAGGGGACTTAGAGACCCAGTACTTC. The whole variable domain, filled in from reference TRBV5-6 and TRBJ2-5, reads DAGVTQSPTHLIKTRGQQVTLRCSPKSGHDTVSWYQQALGQGPQFIFQYYEEEERQRGNFPDRFSGHQFPNYSSELNVNALLLGDSALYLCASQPGDLETQYFGPGTRLLVL.

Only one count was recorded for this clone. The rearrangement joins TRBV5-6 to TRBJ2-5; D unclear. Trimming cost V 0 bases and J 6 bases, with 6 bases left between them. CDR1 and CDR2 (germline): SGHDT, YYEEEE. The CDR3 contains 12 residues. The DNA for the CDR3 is TGTGCCAGCAGCTTGGCCACTCAGACCCAGTACTTC. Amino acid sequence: CASSLATQTQYF. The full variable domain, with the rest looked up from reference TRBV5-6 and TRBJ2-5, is DAGVTQSPTHLIKTRGQQVTLRCSPKSGHDTVSWYQQALGQGPQFIFQYYEEEERQRGNFPDRFSGHQFPNYSSELNVNALLLGDSALYLCASSLATQTQYFGPGTRLLVL.

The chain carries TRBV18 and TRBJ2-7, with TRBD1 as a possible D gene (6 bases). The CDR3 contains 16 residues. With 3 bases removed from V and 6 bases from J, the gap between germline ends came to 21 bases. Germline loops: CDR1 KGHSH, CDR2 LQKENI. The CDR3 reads CASSPAGTYHLLEQYV. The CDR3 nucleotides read TGTGCCAGCTCACCGGCCGGGACATACCATCTTCTCGAGCAGTACGTC.

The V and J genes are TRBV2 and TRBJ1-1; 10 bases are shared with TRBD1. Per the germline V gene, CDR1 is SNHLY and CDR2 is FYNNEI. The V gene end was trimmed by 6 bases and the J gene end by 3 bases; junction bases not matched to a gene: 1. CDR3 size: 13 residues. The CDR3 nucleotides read TGTGCCAGCAGGACAGGGGGCTACACTGAAGCTTTCTTT. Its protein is CASRTGGYTEAFF. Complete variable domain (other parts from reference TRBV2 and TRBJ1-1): EPEVTQTPSHQVTQMGQEVILRCVPISNHLYFYWYRQILGQKVEFLVSFYNNEISEKSEIFDDQFSVERPDGSNFTLKIRSTKLEDSAMYFCASRTGGYTEAFFGQGTRLTVV.

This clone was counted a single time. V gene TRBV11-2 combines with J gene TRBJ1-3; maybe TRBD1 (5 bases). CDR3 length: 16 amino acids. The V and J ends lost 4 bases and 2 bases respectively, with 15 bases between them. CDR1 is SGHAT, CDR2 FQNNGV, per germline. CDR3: CASSSLARGAGNTIYF. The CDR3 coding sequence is TGTGCCAGCAGCTCCCTTGCTCGGGGGGCTGGAAACACCATATATTTT.

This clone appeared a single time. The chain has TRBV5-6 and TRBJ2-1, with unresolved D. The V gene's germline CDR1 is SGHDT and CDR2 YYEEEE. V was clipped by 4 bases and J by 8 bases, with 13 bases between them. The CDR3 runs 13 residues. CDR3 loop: CASSHDRPDEQFF. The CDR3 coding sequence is TGTGCCAGCAGCCATGACCGCCCAGATGAGCAGTTCTTC.

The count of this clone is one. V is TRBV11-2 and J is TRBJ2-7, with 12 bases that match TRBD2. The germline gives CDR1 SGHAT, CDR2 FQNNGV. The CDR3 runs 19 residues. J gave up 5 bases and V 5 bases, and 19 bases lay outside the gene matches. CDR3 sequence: CASSHRTSGGFAASNEQYV. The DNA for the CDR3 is TGTGCCAGCAGCCATCGTACTAGCGGGGGGTTTGCGGCATCCAACGAGCAGTACGTC.

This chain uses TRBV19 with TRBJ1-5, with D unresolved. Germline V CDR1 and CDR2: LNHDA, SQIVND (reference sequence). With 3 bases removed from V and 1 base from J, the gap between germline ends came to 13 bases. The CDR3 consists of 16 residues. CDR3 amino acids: CASSIIGAGSNQPQHF. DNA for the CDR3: TGTGCCAGTAGTATTATTGGCGCGGGGAGCAATCAGCCCCAGCATTTT.

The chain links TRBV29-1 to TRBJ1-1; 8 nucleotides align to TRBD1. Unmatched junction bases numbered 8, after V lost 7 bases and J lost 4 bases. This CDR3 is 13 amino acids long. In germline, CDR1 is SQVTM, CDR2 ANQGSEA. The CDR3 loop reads CSGATGDPTEAFF. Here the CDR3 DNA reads TGCAGCGGCGCGACAGGGGACCCCACTGAAGCTTTCTTT.

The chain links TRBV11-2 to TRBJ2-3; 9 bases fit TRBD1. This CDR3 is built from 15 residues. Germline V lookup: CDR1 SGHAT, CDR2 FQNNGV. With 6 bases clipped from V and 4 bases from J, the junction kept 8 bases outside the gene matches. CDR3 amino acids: CASRPGTGRADTQYF. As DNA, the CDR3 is TGTGCCAGCAGGCCCGGGACAGGGCGTGCAGATACGCAGTATTTT.

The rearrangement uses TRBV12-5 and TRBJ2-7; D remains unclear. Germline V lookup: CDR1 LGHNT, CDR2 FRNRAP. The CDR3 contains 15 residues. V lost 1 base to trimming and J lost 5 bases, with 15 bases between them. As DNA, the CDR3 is TGTGCTAGTGGTTTGGGGTCGACTCGTTCAAACGAGCAGTACTTC. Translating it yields CASGLGSTRSNEQYF.

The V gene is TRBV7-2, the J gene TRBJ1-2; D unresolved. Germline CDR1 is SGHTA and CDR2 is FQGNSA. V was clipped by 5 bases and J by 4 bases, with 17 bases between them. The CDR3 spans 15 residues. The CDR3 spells CASSPLPGASYGYTF. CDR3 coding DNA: TGTGCCAGCAGCCCATTGCCGGGAGCTAGCTATGGCTACACCTTC.

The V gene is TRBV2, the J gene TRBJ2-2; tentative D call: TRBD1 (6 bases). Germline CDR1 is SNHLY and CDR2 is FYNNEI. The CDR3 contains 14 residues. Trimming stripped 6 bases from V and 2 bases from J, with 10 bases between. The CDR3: CASRTTGNTGELFF. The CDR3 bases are TGTGCCAGCAGGACGACAGGCAACACCGGGGAGCTGTTTTTT. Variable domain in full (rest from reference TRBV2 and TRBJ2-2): EPEVTQTPSHQVTQMGQEVILRCVPISNHLYFYWYRQILGQKVEFLVSFYNNEISEKSEIFDDQFSVERPDGSNFTLKIRSTKLEDSAMYFCASRTTGNTGELFFGEGSRLTVL.

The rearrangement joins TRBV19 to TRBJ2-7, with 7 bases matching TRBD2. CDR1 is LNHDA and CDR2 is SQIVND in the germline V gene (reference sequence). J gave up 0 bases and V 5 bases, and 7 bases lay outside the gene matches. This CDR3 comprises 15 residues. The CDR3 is CASSRVAGDSYEQYV. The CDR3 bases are TGTGCCAGTAGTCGGGTAGCGGGCGACTCCTACGAGCAGTACGTC.

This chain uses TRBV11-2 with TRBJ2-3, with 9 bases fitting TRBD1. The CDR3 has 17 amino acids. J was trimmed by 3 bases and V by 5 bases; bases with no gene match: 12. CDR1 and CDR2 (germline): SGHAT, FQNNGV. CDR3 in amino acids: CASSRRQGGRVTDTQYF. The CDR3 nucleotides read TGTGCCAGCAGCCGACGACAGGGGGGAAGAGTAACAGATACGCAGTATTTT.

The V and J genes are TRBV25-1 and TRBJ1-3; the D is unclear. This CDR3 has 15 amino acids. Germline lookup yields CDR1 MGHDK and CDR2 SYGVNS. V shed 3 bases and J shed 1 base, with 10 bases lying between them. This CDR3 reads CASSDLVGSGNTIYF. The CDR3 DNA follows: TGTGCCAGCAGTGACCTCGTTGGGTCTGGAAACACCATATATTTT.